This TCR beta chain was sequenced in a study of blood T cell repertoires in COVID-19. Profiled with immunoSEQ multiplex PCR; TCRdb holds only in-frame clones, not every one. The table includes around 180,000 clones, roughly 80% detected once. The CDR3 extends over 15 amino acids. Germline V CDR1 and CDR2: SGHTS, YDEGEE. V shed 2 bases and J 11 bases; nucleotides not matched to a gene: 12. The TCR sequence derives from a man aged 55-75 years with active or convalescent COVID-19. The sample consisted of peripheral blood. V gene TRBV5-8 combines with J gene TRBJ1-4; the match to TRBD1 covers 7 bases. CDR3 DNA sequence: TGTGCCAGCAGCTTTACCCAGGGGGGAAGAGATAAACTGTTTTTT. This encodes CASSFTQGGRDKLFF.